This is a list of T cell receptor beta chains from one sample in a study of cytotoxic CD8 clonotypes in ibrutinib-treated CLL. Measured with immunoSEQ multiplex PCR; TCRdb has only the in-frame clones, and not every one. The table shows more than 300,000 clones, with about 80% occurring only once. Sequencing was performed on PBMCs, taken before ibrutinib treatment. The receptors originated from a human donor with chronic lymphocytic leukemia. Both conserved end residues are part of each CDR3. The D gene is left open where the match is weak. Size values are once, few and many counts, or a class for expanded clones, and some rows have none.

v_call	clone_size	d_call	j_call	cdr3_nt	cdr3_aa
TRBV29-1	NA	TRBD1	TRBJ2-1	TGCAGCGTTGAACAGGACAGGGGTAATGAGCAGTTCTTC	CSVEQDRGNEQFF
TRBV6-5	NA	TRBD2	TRBJ2-1	TGTGCCAGCAGTTTATCAAGCGGGAGGGCCGTAGATGAGCAGTTCTTC	CASSLSSGRAVDEQFF
TRBV15	once	TRBD1	TRBJ2-2	TGTGCCACCAGCAGACACAGGGGGACGAACACCGGGGAGCTGTTTTTT	CATSRHRGTNTGELFF
TRBV14	NA	NA	TRBJ2-7	TGTGCCAGCAGCCAAGATGAAGTTGCAGGCTCCTACGAGCAGTACTTC	CASSQDEVAGSYEQYF
TRBV11-3	NA	NA	TRBJ1-3	TGTGCCAGCAGCTCTGGCTTGGGAAACACCATATATTTT	CASSSGLGNTIYF
TRBV19	NA	NA	TRBJ2-1	TGTGCCAGTAAGGCCCGGACTTCCGACAATGAGCAGTTCTTC	CASKARTSDNEQFF
TRBV18	NA	TRBD2	TRBJ2-3	TGTGCCAGCTCGCCCTCTTACGGGAGGGCCTTAGATACGCAGTATTTT	CASSPSYGRALDTQYF
TRBV15	NA	NA	TRBJ2-7	TGTGCCACCAGCAGAGATCTCTCTAGAGTCTCCTACGAGCAGTACTTC	CATSRDLSRVSYEQYF
TRBV11-1	NA	NA	TRBJ2-7	TGTGCCAGCAGCCCCCCAGGCAGGGTGTACGAGCAGTACTTC	CASSPPGRVYEQYF
TRBV25-1	NA	TRBD1	TRBJ1-2	TGTGCCAGCAGGGCAGGGGGGGACTATGGCTACACCTTC	CASRAGGDYGYTF
TRBV19	NA	NA	TRBJ1-5	TGTGCCAGTAAAAACAGGGTGCGCAATCAGCCCCAGCATTTT	CASKNRVRNQPQHF
TRBV27	NA	NA	TRBJ2-7	TGTGCCAGCAGTTTAGGGCCAGGCACCTACGAGCAGTACTTC	CASSLGPGTYEQYF
TRBV4-1	NA	TRBD2	TRBJ2-7	TGCGCCAGCAGCCAAGATTGGTCCAGCGGGGTTCCCTACGAGCAGTACTTC	CASSQDWSSGVPYEQYF
TRBV7-8	NA	TRBD2	TRBJ2-3	TGTGCCAGCAGCCAAACCACCGGGACTAGCGGGAGAGCAGATACGCAGTATTTT	CASSQTTGTSGRADTQYF
TRBV9	NA	NA	TRBJ1-2	TGTGCCAGCAGCAGAGGGCTGATAGACTATGGCTACACCTTC	CASSRGLIDYGYTF
TRBV11-3	NA	NA	TRBJ2-3	TGTGCCAGCAGCTTTAGACTCCCAACAGATACGCAGTATTTT	CASSFRLPTDTQYF
TRBV5-1	NA	NA	TRBJ2-5	TGCGCCAGCAGAAATCGGGACTCCAGAAGGCGGGAGACCCAGTACTTC	CASRNRDSRRRETQYF
TRBV21-1	few	NA	TRBJ2-7	TGTGCCAGCAGCAAAGCGACCTCCTTTGGGCGGGACAAGGGCGAGCAGTACTTC	CASSKATSFGRDKGEQYF
TRBV11-3	NA	TRBD1	TRBJ2-1	TGTGCCAGCAGCGAGGGACAGGGAACCTACAATGAGCAGTTCTTC	CASSEGQGTYNEQFF
TRBV9	NA	NA	TRBJ2-2	TGTGCCAGCAGCCCGTGGACAGCGAACACCGGGGAGCTGTTTTTT	CASSPWTANTGELFF
TRBV28	NA	TRBD2	TRBJ2-2	TGTGCCAGCAGTTTTGGACTAGCGGGAGACACCGGGGAGCTGTTTTTT	CASSFGLAGDTGELFF
TRBV19	NA	TRBD1	TRBJ2-2	TGTGCCAGTAGTGGACAGGGGTACACCGGGGAGCTGTTTTTT	CASSGQGYTGELFF
TRBV14	few	NA	TRBJ2-7	TGTGCCAGCAGCCCCACGGGCTACGAGCAGTACTTC	CASSPTGYEQYF
TRBV20-1	NA	NA	TRBJ2-1	TGCAGTGCTCGGGGAAACAATGAGCAGTTCTTC	CSARGNNEQFF
TRBV9	NA	NA	TRBJ2-1	TGTGCCAGCGCAACACCGGGTACTGAGCAGTTCTTC	CASATPGTEQFF
TRBV5-1	once	NA	TRBJ1-2	TGCGCCAGCAGCGACCGGACGAAGACGGGCTACACCTTC	CASSDRTKTGYTF
TRBV18	few	NA	TRBJ2-2	TGTGCCAGCTCACCAGGCACCACCGGGGAGCTGTTTTTT	CASSPGTTGELFF
TRBV28	NA	NA	TRBJ2-2	TGTGCCAGCAGTTTTAGGGCCGGGGAGCTGTTTTTT	CASSFRAGELFF
TRBV7-2	NA	NA	TRBJ2-5	TGTGCCAGCAGCTCATACGGCCCATCCAGGACCCAGTACTTC	CASSSYGPSRTQYF
TRBV19	NA	NA	TRBJ1-2	TGTGCCAGCCGACAGAACTATGGCTACACCTTC	CASRQNYGYTF
TRBV28	NA	TRBD1	TRBJ1-2	TGTGCCAGCAGCCTGGGACAGGGGCGGTTGGGCTACACCTTC	CASSLGQGRLGYTF
TRBV13	NA	TRBD1	TRBJ2-5	TGTGCCAGCAGCCGAGGTGGGGGGACAGGGTTAGAGACCCAGTACTTC	CASSRGGGTGLETQYF
TRBV5-1	NA	NA	TRBJ2-3	TGCGCCACCGCCGGGGCAGAACTCACAGATACGCAGTATTTT	CATAGAELTDTQYF
TRBV27	few	NA	TRBJ2-5	TGTGCCAGCAGTTCCCCACGGATATCATATACCCAGTACTTC	CASSSPRISYTQYF
TRBV23-1	NA	TRBD1	TRBJ1-5	TGCGCCAGCAGTCGAGACAGGGAAGGGAATCAGCCCCAGCATTTT	CASSRDREGNQPQHF
TRBV14	few	NA	TRBJ2-7	TGTGCCAGCAGCCTCACCTACGAGCAGTACTTC	CASSLTYEQYF
TRBV30	NA	NA	TRBJ2-1	TGTGCCTGGAAGCGTCGGTGGGTTAAAAGCGAGACATACAATGAGCAGTTCTTC	CAWKRRWVKSETYNEQFF
TRBV27	NA	TRBD1	TRBJ1-5	TGTGCCAGCATGGGCAGGGGGCTTGGGAAGGGCAATCAGCCCCAGCATTTT	CASMGRGLGKGNQPQHF
TRBV11-1	once	NA	TRBJ1-6	TGTGCCAGCAGCTTACTTTTGGCAGGCGGGGATTCACCCCTCCACTTT	CASSLLLAGGDSPLHF
TRBV29-1	once	TRBD1	TRBJ1-1	TGCAGCGTTGAGCAGGACAGGAGAGGATGGAACACTGAAGCTTTCTTT	CSVEQDRRGWNTEAFF
TRBV25-1	NA	NA	TRBJ2-3	TGTGCCAGCAGCCGGGCCAGCACAGATACGCAGTATTTT	CASSRASTDTQYF